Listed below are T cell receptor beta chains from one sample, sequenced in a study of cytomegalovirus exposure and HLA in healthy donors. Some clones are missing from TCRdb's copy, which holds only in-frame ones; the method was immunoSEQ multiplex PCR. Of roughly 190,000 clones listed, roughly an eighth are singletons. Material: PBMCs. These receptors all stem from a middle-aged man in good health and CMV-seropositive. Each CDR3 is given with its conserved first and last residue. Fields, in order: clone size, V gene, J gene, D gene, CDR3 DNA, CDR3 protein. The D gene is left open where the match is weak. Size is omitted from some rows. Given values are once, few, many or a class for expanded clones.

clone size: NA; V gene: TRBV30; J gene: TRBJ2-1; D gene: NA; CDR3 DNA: TGTGCCTGGAGTGTACTTTATTCGGGCTCCCGGGACTGGTACAATGAGCAGTTCTTC; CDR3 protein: CAWSVLYSGSRDWYNEQFF
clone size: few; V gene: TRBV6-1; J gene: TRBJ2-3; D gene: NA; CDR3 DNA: TGTGCCAGCAGTGAAAGGGGTTCCACAGATACGCAGTATTTT; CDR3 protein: CASSERGSTDTQYF
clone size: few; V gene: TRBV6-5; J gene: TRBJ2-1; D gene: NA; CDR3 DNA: TGTGCCAGCAGTAGCAGACTAGTAAGGGATGAGCAGTTCTTC; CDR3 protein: CASSSRLVRDEQFF
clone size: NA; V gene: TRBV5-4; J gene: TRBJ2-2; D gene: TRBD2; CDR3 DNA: TGTGCCAGCAGCTCCGGACTAGCGGGGCCCACCGGGGAGCTGTTTTTT; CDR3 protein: CASSSGLAGPTGELFF
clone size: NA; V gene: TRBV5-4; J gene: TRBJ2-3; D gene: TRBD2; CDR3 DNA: TGTGCCAGCCAGCGGGACGTTACAGATACGCAGTATTTT; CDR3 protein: CASQRDVTDTQYF
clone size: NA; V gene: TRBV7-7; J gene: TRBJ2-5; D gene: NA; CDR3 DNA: TGTGCCAGCAGCTTATCAGGCCTCCAAGAGACCCAGTACTTC; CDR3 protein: CASSLSGLQETQYF
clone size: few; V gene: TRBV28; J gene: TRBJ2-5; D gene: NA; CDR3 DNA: TGTGCCAGCAGCCCAGTGGGTGAGGCCCAGTACTTC; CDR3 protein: CASSPVGEAQYF
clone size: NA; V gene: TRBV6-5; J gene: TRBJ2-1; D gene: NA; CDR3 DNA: TGTGCCAGCAGTAAAAGCGGGTTCAATGAGCAGTTCTTC; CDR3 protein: CASSKSGFNEQFF
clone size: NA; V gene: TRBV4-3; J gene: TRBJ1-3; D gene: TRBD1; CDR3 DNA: TGCGCCAGCAGCCACGGACAGGGTAGGGGATCTGGAAACACCATATATTTT; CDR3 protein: CASSHGQGRGSGNTIYF
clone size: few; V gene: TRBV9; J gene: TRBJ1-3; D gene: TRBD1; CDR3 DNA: TGTGCCAGCAGCATGGGACAGGGGCTTTCTGGAAACACCATATATTTT; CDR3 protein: CASSMGQGLSGNTIYF
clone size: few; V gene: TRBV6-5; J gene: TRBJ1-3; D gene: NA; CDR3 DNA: TGTGCCAGCAGTTCCTCGTGGGGGGTCGGAAACACCATATATTTT; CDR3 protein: CASSSSWGVGNTIYF
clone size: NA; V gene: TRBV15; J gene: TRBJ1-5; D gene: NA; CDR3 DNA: TGTGCCACCAGCAGAGATATCCGGACAGATAGCAATCAGCCCCAGCATTTT; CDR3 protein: CATSRDIRTDSNQPQHF
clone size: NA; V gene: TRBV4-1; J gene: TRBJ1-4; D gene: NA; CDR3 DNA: TGCGCCAGCAGCCAAGACGATCAAGGGGTTGAAAAACTGTTTTTT; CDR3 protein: CASSQDDQGVEKLFF
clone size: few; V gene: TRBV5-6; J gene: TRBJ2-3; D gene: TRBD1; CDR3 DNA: TGTGCCAGCAGCCGTGGTTTGGGACAGGGGCAGTATTTT; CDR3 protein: CASSRGLGQGQYF
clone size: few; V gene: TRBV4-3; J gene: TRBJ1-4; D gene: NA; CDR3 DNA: TGCGCCAGCAAGAAGGGAGCAACTAATGAAAAACTGTTTTTT; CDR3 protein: CASKKGATNEKLFF
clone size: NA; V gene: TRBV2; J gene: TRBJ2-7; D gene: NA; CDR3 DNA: TGTGCCAGCAGTGGGGGCAGGGGCTACGAGCAGTACTTC; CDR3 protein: CASSGGRGYEQYF
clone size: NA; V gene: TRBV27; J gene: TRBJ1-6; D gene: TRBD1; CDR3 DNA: TGTGCCAGCAGTTGGGCCAGGGGGGATTCACCCCTCCACTTT; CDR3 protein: CASSWARGDSPLHF
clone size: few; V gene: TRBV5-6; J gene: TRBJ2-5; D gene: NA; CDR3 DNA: TGTGCCAGCAGCACGACAGGAGAGACCCAGTACTTC; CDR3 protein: CASSTTGETQYF
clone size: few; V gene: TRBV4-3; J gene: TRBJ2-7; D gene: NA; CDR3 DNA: TGCGCCAGCAGCCAAGATCTAGCTCGGGCCTACGAGCAGTACTTC; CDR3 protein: CASSQDLARAYEQYF
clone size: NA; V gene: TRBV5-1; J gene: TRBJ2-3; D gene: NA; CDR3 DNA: TGCGCCAGCAGCCGACAGCGATCTAGCACAGATACGCAGTATTTT; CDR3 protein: CASSRQRSSTDTQYF
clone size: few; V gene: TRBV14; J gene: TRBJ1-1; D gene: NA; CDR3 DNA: TGTGCCAGCAGCAAGCCCTCAGGGTTCACTGAAGCTTTCTTT; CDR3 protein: CASSKPSGFTEAFF
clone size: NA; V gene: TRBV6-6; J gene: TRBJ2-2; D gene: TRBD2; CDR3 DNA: TGTGCCAGCACCCTAGCGGGGGGCCTTGGCGGGGAGCTGTTTTTT; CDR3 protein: CASTLAGGLGGELFF
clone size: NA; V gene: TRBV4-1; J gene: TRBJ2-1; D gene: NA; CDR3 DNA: TGCGCCAGCAGCCGAGGGTGGGGCTTAACGGGAGATGAGCAGTTCTTC; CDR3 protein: CASSRGWGLTGDEQFF
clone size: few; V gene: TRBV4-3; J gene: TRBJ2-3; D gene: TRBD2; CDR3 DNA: TGCGCCAGCAGCCAAGCCCCCTGGACTAGCGGGGGGGCTAAATCTCGGACAGATACGCAGTATTTT; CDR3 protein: CASSQAPWTSGGAKSRTDTQYF
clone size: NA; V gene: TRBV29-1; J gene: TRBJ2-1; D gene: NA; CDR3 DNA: TGCAGCGCCGGACTCCTTTCATCCTACAATGAGCAGTTCTTC; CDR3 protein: CSAGLLSSYNEQFF
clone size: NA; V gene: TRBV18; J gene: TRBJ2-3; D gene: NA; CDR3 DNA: TGTGCCAGCTCAAACAACCCACCCACAGATACGCAGTATTTT; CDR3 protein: CASSNNPPTDTQYF
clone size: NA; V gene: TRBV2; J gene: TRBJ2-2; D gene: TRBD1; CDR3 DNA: TGTGCCAGGCAGATACGGACAGGGAACACCGGGGAGCTGTTTTTT; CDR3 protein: CARQIRTGNTGELFF
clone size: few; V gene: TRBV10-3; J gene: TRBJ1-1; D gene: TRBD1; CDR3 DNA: TGTGCCATCACCCGGACAGGGGGCTCACTCATGAACACTGAAGCTTTCTTT; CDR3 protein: CAITRTGGSLMNTEAFF
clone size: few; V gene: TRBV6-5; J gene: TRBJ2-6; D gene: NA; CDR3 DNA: TGTGCCTGCGGGGCTGGGGCCAACGTCCTGACTTTC; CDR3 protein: CACGAGANVLTF
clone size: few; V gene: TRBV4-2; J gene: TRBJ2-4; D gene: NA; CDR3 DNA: TGTGCCAGCAGCCAAGATAGGGCAGGGAACATTCAGTACTTC; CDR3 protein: CASSQDRAGNIQYF
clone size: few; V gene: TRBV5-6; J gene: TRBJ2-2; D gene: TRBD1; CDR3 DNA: TGTGCCAGCAGCTTACTCTTGACAGGGTCGAACACCGGGGAGCTGTTTTTT; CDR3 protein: CASSLLLTGSNTGELFF
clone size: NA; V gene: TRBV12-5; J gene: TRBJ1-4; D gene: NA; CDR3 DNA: TGTGCTAATGAGGTAGGTGGGGCAGGTGAAAAACTGTTTTTT; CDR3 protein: CANEVGGAGEKLFF
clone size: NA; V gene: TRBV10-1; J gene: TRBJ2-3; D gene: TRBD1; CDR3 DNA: TGCGCCAGCGCCCTCCGACAGGGAGATACGCAGTATTTT; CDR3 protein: CASALRQGDTQYF
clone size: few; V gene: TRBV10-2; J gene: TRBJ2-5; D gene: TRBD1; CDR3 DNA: TGCGCCAGCAGTGTAAAGGGGGCGACCCAGTACTTC; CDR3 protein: CASSVKGATQYF
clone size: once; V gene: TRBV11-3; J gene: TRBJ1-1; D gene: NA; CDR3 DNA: TGTGCCAGCAGCTTAGCCGGAAGGGGGAATGACACTGAAGCTTTCTTT; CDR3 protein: CASSLAGRGNDTEAFF
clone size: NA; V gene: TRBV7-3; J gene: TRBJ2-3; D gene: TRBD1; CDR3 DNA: TGTGCCAGCAGCTTGGGTCGGGACAGGGGCACAGATACGCAGTATTTT; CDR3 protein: CASSLGRDRGTDTQYF
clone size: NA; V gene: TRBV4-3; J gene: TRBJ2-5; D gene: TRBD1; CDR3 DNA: TGCGCCAGCAGCCAGGGCGCAGGGGGCATGGAGACCCAGTACTTC; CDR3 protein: CASSQGAGGMETQYF
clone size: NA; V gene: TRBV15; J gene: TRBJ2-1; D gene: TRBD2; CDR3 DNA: TGTGCCACCAGCAGGGTCCCCGGGACTAGCGGGTATTCTTCCTACAATGAGCAGTTCTTC; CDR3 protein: CATSRVPGTSGYSSYNEQFF